This TCR beta chain came from a study of blood T cell repertoires in COVID-19. Across the study: Acute and convalescent COVID-19 specimens originated in the United States, Italy and Spain. Sources were T cells, B-cell-depleted T cells, or PBMCs; the material itself was cDNA or gDNA.

The repertoire was sequenced with immunoSEQ multiplex PCR; TCRdb's copy has only in-frame clones and lacks some. The table includes about 170,000 clones, approximately 89% detected once. Unmatched junction bases numbered 5, after V lost 5 bases and J lost 8 bases. The CDR3 spans 12 residues. Looked up from germline, CDR1 is SGHTA and CDR2 is FQGNSA. The TCR was taken from a man aged 65 to 79 with acute or convalescent COVID-19. This chain joins TRBV7-2 and TRBJ1-1; 7 bases match TRBD1. Sequenced sample: peripheral blood. CDR3 nucleotide sequence: TGTGCCAGCAGCCTTTTACAGGGGGAAGCTTTCTTT. This codes for CASSLLQGEAFF.